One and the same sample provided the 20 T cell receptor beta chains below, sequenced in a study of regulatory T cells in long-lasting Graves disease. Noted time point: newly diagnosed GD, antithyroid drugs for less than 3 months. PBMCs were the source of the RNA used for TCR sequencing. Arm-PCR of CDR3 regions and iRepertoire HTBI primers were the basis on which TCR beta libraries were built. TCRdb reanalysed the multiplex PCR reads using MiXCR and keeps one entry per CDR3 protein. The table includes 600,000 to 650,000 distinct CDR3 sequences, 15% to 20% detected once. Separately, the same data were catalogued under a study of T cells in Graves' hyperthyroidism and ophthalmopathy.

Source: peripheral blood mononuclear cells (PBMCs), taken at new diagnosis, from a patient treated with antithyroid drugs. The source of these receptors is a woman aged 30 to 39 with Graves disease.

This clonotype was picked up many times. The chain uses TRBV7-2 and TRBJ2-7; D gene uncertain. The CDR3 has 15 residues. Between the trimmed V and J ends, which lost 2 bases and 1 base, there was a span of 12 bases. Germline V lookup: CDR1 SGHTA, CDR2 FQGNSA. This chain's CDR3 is CASSLIWSESYEQYF. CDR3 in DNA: TGTGCCAGCAGCTTAATCTGGTCAGAGTCCTACGAGCAGTACTTC.

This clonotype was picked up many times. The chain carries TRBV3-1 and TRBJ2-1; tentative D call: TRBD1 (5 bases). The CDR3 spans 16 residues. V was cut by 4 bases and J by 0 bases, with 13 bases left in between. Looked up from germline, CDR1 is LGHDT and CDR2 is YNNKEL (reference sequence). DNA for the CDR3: TGTGCCAGCAGCCTCGTGGGGCGGACCTCCTACAATGAGCAGTTCTTC. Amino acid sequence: CASSLVGRTSYNEQFF.

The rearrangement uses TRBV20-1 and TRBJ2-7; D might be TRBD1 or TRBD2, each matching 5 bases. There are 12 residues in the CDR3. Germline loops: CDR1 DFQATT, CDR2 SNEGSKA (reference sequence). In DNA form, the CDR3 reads TGCAAGGGGAGCCGAGTGTCGGGCGAGCAGTACTTC. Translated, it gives CKGSRVSGEQYF.

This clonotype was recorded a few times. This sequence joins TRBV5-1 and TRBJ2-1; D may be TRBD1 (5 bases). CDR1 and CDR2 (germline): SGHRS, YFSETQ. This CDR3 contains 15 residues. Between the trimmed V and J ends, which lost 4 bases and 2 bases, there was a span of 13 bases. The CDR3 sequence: CASSPTVSTYNEQFF. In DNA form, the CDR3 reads TGCGCCAGCAGCCCGACAGTTAGCACCTACAATGAGCAGTTCTTC.

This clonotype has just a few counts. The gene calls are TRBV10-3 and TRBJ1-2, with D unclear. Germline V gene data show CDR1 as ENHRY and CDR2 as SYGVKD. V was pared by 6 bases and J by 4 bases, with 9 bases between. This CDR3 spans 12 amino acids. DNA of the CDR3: TGTGCCATCAGGCAACAGAGCTATGGCTACACCTTC. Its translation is CAIRQQSYGYTF.

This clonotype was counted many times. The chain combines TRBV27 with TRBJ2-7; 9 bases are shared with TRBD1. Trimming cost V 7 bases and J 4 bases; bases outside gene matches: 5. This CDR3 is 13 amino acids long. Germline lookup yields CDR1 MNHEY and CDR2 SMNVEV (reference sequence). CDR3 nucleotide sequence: TGTGCCAGCAAGGAACAGGGGGCTTACGAGCAGTACTTC. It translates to CASKEQGAYEQYF.

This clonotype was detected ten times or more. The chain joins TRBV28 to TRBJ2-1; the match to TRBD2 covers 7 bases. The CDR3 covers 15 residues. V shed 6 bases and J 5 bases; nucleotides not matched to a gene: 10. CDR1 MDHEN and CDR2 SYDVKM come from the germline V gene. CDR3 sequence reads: CASSPRLAANNEQFF. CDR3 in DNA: TGTGCCAGCAGCCCCCGGCTAGCGGCCAACAATGAGCAGTTCTTC. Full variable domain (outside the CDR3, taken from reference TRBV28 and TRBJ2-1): DVKVTQSSRYLVKRTGEKVFLECVQDMDHENMFWYRQDPGLGLRLIYFSYDVKMKEKGDIPEGYSVSREKKERFSLILESASTNQTSMYLCASSPRLAANNEQFFGPGTRLTVL.

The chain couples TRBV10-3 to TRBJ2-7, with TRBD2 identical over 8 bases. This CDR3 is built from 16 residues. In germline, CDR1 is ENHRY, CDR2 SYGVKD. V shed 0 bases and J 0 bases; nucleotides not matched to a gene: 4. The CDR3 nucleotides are TGTGCCATCAGTGAGTCCTTAAGCGGGAGCTCCTACGAGCAGTACTTC. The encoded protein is CAISESLSGSSYEQYF.

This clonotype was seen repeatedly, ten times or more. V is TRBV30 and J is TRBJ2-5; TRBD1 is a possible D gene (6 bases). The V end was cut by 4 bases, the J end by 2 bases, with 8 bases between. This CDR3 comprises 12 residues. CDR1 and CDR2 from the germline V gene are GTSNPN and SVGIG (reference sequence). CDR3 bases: TGTGCCTGGACTAGGGGGCAAGAGACCCAGTACTTC. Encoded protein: CAWTRGQETQYF.

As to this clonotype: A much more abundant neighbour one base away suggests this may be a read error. The CDR3 here is CASSPFFIQGPEKLFF. The CDR3, as DNA: TGTGCCAGCAGCCCATTTTTTATACAGGGGCCGGAAAAACTGTTTTTT. The gene calls are TRBV12-3 or TRBV12-4 and TRBJ1-4, with TRBD1 matching 7 bases. The CDR3 is 16 residues long. V gave up 6 bases and J gave up 8 bases; unmatched junction bases: 15.

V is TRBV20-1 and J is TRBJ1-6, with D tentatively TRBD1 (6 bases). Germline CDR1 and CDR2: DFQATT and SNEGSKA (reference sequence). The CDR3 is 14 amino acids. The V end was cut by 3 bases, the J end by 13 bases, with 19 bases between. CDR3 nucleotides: TGCAGTGCTAGGTCGGACAGCCTGGGGGGTCCCCTCCACTTT. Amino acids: CSARSDSLGGPLHF.

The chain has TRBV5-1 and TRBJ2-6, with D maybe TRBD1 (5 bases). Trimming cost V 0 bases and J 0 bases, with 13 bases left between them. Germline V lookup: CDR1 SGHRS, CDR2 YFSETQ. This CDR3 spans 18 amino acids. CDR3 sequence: CASSLVGRASSGANVLTF. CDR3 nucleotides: TGCGCCAGCAGCTTGGTTGGCAGGGCAAGCTCTGGGGCCAACGTCCTGACTTTC.

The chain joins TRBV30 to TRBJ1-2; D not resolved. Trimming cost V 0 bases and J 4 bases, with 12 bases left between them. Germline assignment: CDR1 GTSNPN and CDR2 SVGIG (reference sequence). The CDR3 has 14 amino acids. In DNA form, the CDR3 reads TGTGCCTGGAGTGTCGGCATCCAGAGCTATGGCTACACCTTC. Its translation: CAWSVGIQSYGYTF.

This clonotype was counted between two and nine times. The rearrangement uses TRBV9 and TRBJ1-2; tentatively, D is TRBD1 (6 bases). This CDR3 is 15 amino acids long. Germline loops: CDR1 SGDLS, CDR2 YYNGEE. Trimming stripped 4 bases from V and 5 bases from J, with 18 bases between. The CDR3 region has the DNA TGTGCCAGCAGCTACAAACAGGGTTCTTTTTATGGCTACACCTTC. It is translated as CASSYKQGSFYGYTF. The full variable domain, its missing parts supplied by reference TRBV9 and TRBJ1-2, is DSGVTQTPKHLITATGQRVTLRCSPRSGDLSVYWYQQSLDQGLQFLIQYYNGEERAKGNILERFSAQQFPDLHSELNLSSLELGDSALYFCASSYKQGSFYGYTFGSGTRLTVV.

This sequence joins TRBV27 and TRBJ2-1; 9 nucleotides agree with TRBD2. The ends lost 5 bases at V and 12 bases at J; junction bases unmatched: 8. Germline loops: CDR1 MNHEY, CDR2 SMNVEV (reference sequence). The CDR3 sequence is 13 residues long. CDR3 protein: CASSIRREGGQFF. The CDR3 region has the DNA TGTGCCAGCAGTATTCGGCGGGAGGGTGGGCAGTTCTTC.

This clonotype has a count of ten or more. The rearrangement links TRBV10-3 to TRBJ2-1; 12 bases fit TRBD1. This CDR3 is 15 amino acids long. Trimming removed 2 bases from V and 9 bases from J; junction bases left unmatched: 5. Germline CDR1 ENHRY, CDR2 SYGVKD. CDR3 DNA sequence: TGTGCCATCAGTGAGCGGGACAGGGGGCCCCTTGAGCAGTTCTTC. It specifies CAISERDRGPLEQFF.

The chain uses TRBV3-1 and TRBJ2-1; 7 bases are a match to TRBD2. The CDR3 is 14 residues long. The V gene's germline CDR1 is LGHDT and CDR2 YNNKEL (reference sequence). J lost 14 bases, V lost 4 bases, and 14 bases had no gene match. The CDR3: CASSPNSGAGVKFF. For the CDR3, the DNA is TGTGCCAGCAGCCCAAATAGTGGGGCGGGAGTCAAGTTCTTC.

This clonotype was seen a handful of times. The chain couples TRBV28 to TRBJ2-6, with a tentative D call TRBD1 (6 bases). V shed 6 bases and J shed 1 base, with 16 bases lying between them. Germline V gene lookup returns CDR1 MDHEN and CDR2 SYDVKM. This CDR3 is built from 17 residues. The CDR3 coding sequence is TGTGCCAGCAGCGGGACAATCGGGGTTTCTGGGGCCAACGTCCTGACTTTC. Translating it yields CASSGTIGVSGANVLTF. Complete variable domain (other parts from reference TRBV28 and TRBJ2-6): DVKVTQSSRYLVKRTGEKVFLECVQDMDHENMFWYRQDPGLGLRLIYFSYDVKMKEKGDIPEGYSVSREKKERFSLILESASTNQTSMYLCASSGTIGVSGANVLTFGAGSRLTVL.

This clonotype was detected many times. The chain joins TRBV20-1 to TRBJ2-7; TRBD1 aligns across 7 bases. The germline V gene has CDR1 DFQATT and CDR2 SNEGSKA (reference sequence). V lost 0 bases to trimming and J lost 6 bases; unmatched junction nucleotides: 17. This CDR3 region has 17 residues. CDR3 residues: CSAREAFGTEAGGEQYF. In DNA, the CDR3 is TGCAGTGCTAGAGAGGCGTTCGGGACAGAGGCAGGTGGCGAGCAGTACTTC.

CDR3 loop: CAISESVHTDTQYF. In DNA form, the CDR3 reads TGTGCCATCAGTGAGTCGGTCCACACAGATACGCAGTATTTT. The chain carries TRBV10-3 and TRBJ2-3, with no clear D. Germline CDR1 and CDR2: ENHRY and SYGVKD. V gave up 0 bases and J gave up 2 bases, with 6 bases separating them. The CDR3 is 14 residues long.